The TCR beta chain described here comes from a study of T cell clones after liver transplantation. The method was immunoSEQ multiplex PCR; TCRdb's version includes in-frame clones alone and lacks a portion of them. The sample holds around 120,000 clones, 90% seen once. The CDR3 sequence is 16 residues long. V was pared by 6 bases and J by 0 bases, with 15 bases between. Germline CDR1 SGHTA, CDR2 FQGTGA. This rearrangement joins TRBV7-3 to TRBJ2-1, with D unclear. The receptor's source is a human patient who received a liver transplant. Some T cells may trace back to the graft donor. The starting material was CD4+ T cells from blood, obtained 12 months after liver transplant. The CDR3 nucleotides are TGTGCCAGCAGTTTACGGGCGGATAGCTCCTACAATGAGCAGTTCTTC. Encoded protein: CASSLRADSSYNEQFF.